This T cell receptor beta chain was observed in a study of shared clonotypes between healthy human individuals. V was trimmed by 0 bases and J by 4 bases, leaving 12 bases between them. CDR1 is LGHNA, CDR2 YSLEER, per germline. This CDR3 contains 16 residues. CD45RO-negative cells were positively selected for CCR7, leaving out terminally differentiated effector memory CD45RA+ cells. Methods used by the authors: Filtering differed because ImmunoSEQ produced junction-only sequences that carried no quality scores. Assay used: immunoSEQ multiplex PCR; TCRdb lists only in-frame clones, some missing. From that table come the V and J calls and clone size; the DNA was used to work out D and trimming. The sample shows millions of clones, about 95% of them seen only once. With respect to this clone: Its antigen is unknown.

Study-wide points: Relative to clonotypes present in all four donors, those not shared had lower generation probabilities. Four donors held about 5% of naive CD4 clonotypes in common.

The rearrangement links TRBV4-3 to TRBJ2-2; no firm D call. Sequenced input: naive CD8+ T cells sorted from blood. This sequence originates from a man aged 18 to 29 in good health. The CDR3 here is CASSQEGFGITGELFF. The CDR3 nucleotides read TGCGCCAGCAGCCAAGAAGGGTTTGGGATCACCGGGGAGCTGTTTTTT.